This T cell receptor beta chain was sequenced for a study of cytomegalovirus exposure and HLA in healthy donors. Overall study context: Approximately 170 million T cells yielded some 120 million unique TCR beta sequences in earlier analysis. The study's findings and limits: Analysis was carried out at a later point, and it linked a missense DCLRE1C variant to TCR beta V- and J-gene trimming. A highly shared variant cluster was judged a likely technical artifact. Being productive about 90% or about 30% of the time was typical of most TCR beta V segments in an earlier analysis.

To note about this clone: Its antigen is unidentified.

Germline CDR1 is SQVTM and CDR2 is ANQGSEA. V was cut by 1 base and J by 3 bases, with 14 bases left in between. The length of the CDR3 is 15 residues. Primers included in the PCR were 60 Vbeta and 13 Jbeta primers. The assay was immunoSEQ multiplex PCR, and TCRdb's table has in-frame clones only and misses some. The repertoire table contains 130,000 to 150,000 clones. The receptor was isolated from a man aged 40-55 years in good health and CMV-seronegative. This sequence joins TRBV29-1 and TRBJ2-3, with a possible D match to TRBD2 (7 bases). The sequenced sample was PBMCs. The CDR3 DNA sequence: TGCAGCGTTGAAGGTGGGGGGGGGCCTACAGATACGCAGTATTTT. Translated, it gives CSVEGGGGPTDTQYF.